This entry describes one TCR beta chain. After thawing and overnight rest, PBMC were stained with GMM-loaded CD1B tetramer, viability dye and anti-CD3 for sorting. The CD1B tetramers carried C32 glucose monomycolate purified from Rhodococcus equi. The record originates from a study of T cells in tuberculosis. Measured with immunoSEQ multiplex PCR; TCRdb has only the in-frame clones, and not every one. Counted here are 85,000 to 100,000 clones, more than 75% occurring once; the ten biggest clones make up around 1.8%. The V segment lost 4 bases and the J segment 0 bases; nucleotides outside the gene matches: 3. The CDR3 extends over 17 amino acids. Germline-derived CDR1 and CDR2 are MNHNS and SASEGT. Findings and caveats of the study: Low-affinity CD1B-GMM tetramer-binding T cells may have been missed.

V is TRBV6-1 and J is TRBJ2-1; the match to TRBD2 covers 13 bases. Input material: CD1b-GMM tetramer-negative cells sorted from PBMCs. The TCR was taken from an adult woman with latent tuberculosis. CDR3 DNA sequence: TGTGCCAGCAGTGTGGGACTAGCGGGGAGCTCCTACAATGAGCAGTTCTTC. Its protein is CASSVGLAGSSYNEQFF.